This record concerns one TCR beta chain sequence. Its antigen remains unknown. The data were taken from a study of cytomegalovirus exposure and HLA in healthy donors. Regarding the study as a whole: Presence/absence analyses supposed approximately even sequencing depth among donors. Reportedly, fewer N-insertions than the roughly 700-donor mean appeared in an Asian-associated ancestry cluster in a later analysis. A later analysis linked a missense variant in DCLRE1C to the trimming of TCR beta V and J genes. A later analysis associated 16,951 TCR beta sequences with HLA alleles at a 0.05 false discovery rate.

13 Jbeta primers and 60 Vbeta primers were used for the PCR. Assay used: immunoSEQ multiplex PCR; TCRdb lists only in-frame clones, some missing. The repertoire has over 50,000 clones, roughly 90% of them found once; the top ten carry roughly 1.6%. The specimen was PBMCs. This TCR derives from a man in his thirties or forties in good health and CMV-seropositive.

The CDR3 spells CASSMVFGGRGGTGELFF. The CDR3 DNA is TGTGCCAGTAGTATGGTTTTCGGTGGAAGGGGAGGCACCGGGGAGCTGTTTTTT. The V and J genes are TRBV19 and TRBJ2-2, with D perhaps TRBD2 (6 bases). V lost 3 bases to trimming and J lost 4 bases, with 21 bases between them. The CDR3 contains 18 residues. CDR1 LNHDA and CDR2 SQIVND come from the germline V gene (reference sequence).